The 6 T cell receptor beta chains listed next were all sequenced from one sample in a study of PD-1 blockade in classical Hodgkin lymphoma. Data came from immunoSEQ multiplex PCR; TCRdb stores just in-frame clones and leaves some out. The data show roughly 26,000 clones, more than 75% seen once. Each of the patients experienced relapse following autologous stem cell transplantation, and their brentuximab vedotin exposure differed. The sample in question was peripheral blood mononuclear cells (PBMCs), obtained at baseline. These receptor sequences come from a human donor with classical Hodgkin lymphoma.

The CDR3 DNA reads as TGTGCCAGCAGCTTAGGTCCCCTGCTTGACCGCACAGATACGCAGTATTTT. Translation: CASSLGPLLDRTDTQYF. This chain joins TRBV5-4 and TRBJ2-3; D unresolved. Trimming stripped 2 bases from V and 1 base from J, with 17 bases between. CDR3 size: 17 residues. Germline assignment: CDR1 SGHNT and CDR2 YYREEE (reference sequence).

The rearrangement uses TRBV19 and TRBJ1-2, with a tentative D call TRBD1 (5 bases). The CDR3 sequence is 12 residues long. CDR1 is LNHDA and CDR2 is SQIVND in the germline V gene (reference sequence). The V end lost 7 bases, the J end lost 8 bases, and 14 bases lay between the germline ends. CDR3 residues: CASTPGGGGYTF. The CDR3 DNA follows: TGTGCCAGTACCCCCGGGGGTGGAGGCTACACCTTC.

This clone was counted a few times. The chain is built from TRBV14 and TRBJ1-5; D unclear. V was cut by 1 base and J by 2 bases, with 15 bases left in between. The CDR3 runs 17 residues. Germline V gene sequence: CDR1 SGHDN, CDR2 FVKESK. DNA for the CDR3: TGTGCCAGCAGCCAAGTTGCGGGCTGGGGTGGCAATCAGCCCCAGCATTTT. It encodes CASSQVAGWGGNQPQHF.

The gene calls are TRBV5-1 and TRBJ1-2; TRBD1 matches at 9 bases. Germline V gene data show CDR1 as SGHRS and CDR2 as YFSETQ. The CDR3 consists of 14 residues. The V gene end was trimmed by 4 bases and the J gene end by 5 bases; junction bases not matched to a gene: 6. For the CDR3, the DNA is TGCGCCAGCAGCCAGGGAGGGACAGGGTATGGCTACACCTTC. Translated: CASSQGGTGYGYTF.

This clone turned up a few times. V usage is TRBV6-5 and J usage is TRBJ1-2, with D maybe TRBD1 (5 bases). The V gene's germline CDR1 is MNHEY and CDR2 SVGAGI. CDR3 length: 14 amino acids. V gave up 0 bases and J gave up 8 bases, with 13 bases separating them. As DNA, the CDR3 is TGTGCCAGCAGTTACTCGCTGGGGCGGGACGGCTACACCTTC. Translated: CASSYSLGRDGYTF.

The V call is TRBV6-6, the J call TRBJ2-3; TRBD2 is a possible D gene (6 bases). The V gene lost 3 bases and the J gene lost 2 bases, with 12 bases spanning the gap. CDR1 and CDR2 from the germline V gene are MNHNY and SVGAGI (reference sequence). The CDR3 extends over 15 amino acids. CDR3: CASSYGLSNTDTQYF. CDR3 DNA sequence: TGTGCCAGCAGTTATGGACTATCTAACACAGATACGCAGTATTTT.